A single sample is the source of the 22 T cell receptor beta chains below, sequenced in a study of CD8+ T cells in alopecia areata. Once RNA had been extracted, it was reverse transcribed into cDNA to act as the sequencing template. Clones were read by immunoSEQ multiplex PCR, and TCRdb kept only the in-frame ones, dropping some. Here the sample spans 90,000 to 120,000 clones, about 60% being singletons. The source material was NKG2D-low CD8+ T cells sorted from blood. Receptor source: a human donor with alopecia areata.

The rearrangement joins TRBV7-8 to TRBJ1-1; tentatively, D is TRBD1 (5 bases). Trimming cost V 1 base and J 3 bases, with 9 bases left between them. This CDR3 comprises 14 residues. CDR1 SGHVS and CDR2 FQNEAQ come from the germline V gene. CDR3 sequence reads: CASSLVQGDTEAFF. Here the CDR3 DNA reads TGTGCCAGCAGCTTAGTCCAGGGAGACACTGAAGCTTTCTTT.

The chain is built from TRBV5-1 and TRBJ1-1; TRBD1 is a possible D gene (6 bases). Trimming shortened V by 5 bases and J by 4 bases, and 9 bases separated the two germline ends. The CDR3 is 12 residues long. Germline CDR1 reads SGHRS; CDR2 reads YFSETQ. CDR3 sequence (DNA): TGCGCCAGCAGGATAGGGGGCACTGAAGCTTTCTTT. This translates into CASRIGGTEAFF.

This clone was picked up one time. The V call is TRBV28, the J call TRBJ2-3, with 7 bases aligning to TRBD2. With V trimmed by 7 bases and J by 1 base, 5 bases remained unmatched. The CDR3 runs to 14 residues. Germline CDR1 is MDHEN and CDR2 is SYDVKM. CDR3 coding DNA: TGTGCCAGCAAGGAGCTAGCGGGCACAGATACGCAGTATTTT. This codes for CASKELAGTDTQYF.

The V and J genes are TRBV29-1 and TRBJ1-3; no firm D call. Trimming pared 5 bases from V and 3 bases from J, leaving 5 bases between. This CDR3 has 11 amino acids. Germline V lookup: CDR1 SQVTM, CDR2 ANQGSEA. The chain's CDR3 is CSVRSGNTIYF. The CDR3 DNA reads TGCAGCGTTCGGAGTGGAAACACCATATATTTT.

The chain couples TRBV30 to TRBJ2-1; the D is unclear. The CDR3 sequence is 14 residues long. V shed 4 bases and J shed 2 bases, with 12 bases lying between them. The germline CDR1 and CDR2 sequences are GTSNPN and SVGIG (reference sequence). The CDR3 DNA is TGTGCCTGGATCGACGGCAGACCCTACAATGAGCAGTTCTTC. Its translation is CAWIDGRPYNEQFF.

This clone is large in the sample. The chain recombines TRBV19 with TRBJ2-1; a possible D gene is TRBD2 (7 bases). CDR1 and CDR2 (germline): LNHDA, SQIVND (reference sequence). This CDR3 has 16 amino acids. Trimming cost V 5 bases and J 3 bases, with 17 bases left between them. The CDR3 DNA reads as TGTGCCAGTAGTGGGGAACAGGGAGGGCTCTACAATGAGCAGTTCTTC. This codes for CASSGEQGGLYNEQFF.

The J gene is TRBJ2-7, the V gene TRBV4-2, with D possibly being TRBD1 (5 bases). The germline gives CDR1 LGHNA, CDR2 YNFKEQ. V gave up 4 bases and J gave up 10 bases, with 14 bases separating them. The CDR3 is made up of 12 amino acids. The DNA for the CDR3 is TGTGCCAGCAGCCCGGCCGGACAAGGCCAGTACTTC. Its protein product is CASSPAGQGQYF.

The rearrangement uses TRBV28 and TRBJ2-5, with D perhaps TRBD2 (5 bases). Deletions cut 2 bases from V and 1 base from J, with 11 bases between. The CDR3 extends over 15 amino acids. CDR1 and CDR2 (germline): MDHEN, SYDVKM. CDR3 amino acids: CASSLGWRTQETQYF. CDR3 DNA sequence: TGTGCCAGCAGTTTAGGGTGGAGGACCCAAGAGACCCAGTACTTC.

J is TRBJ2-7 and V is TRBV5-1, with 8 positions matching TRBD2. V was pared by 1 base and J by 7 bases, with 10 bases of the junction left unmatched. The V gene's germline CDR1 is SGHRS and CDR2 YFSETQ. The CDR3 totals 15 residues. The chain's CDR3 is CASSLFGGRTWEQYF. The DNA of the CDR3 is TGCGCCAGCAGCTTGTTTGGCGGGAGGACTTGGGAGCAGTACTTC.

This clone has only a few counts. The gene calls are TRBV4-1 and TRBJ2-7; D is perhaps TRBD2 (5 bases). CDR1 MGHRA and CDR2 YSYEKL come from the germline V gene. The CDR3 sequence is 15 residues long. V lost 0 bases and J lost 4, with 13 bases in between. The CDR3 DNA follows: TGCGCCAGCAGCCAAGAGAGGGCAGACCAATACGAGCAGTACTTC. Translated: CASSQERADQYEQYF.

The sample holds a few counts of this clone. The gene calls are TRBV12-5 and TRBJ2-6; D might be TRBD2 (6 bases). The CDR3 length is 17 residues. Trimming removed 9 bases from V and 2 bases from J, with 20 bases in between. In germline, CDR1 is LGHNT, CDR2 FRNRAP. The CDR3 protein is CARASSREPPGANVLTF. The CDR3 coding sequence is TGTGCTAGAGCGAGTTCTCGGGAGCCTCCTGGGGCCAACGTCCTGACTTTC.

The V and J genes are TRBV4-1 and TRBJ1-2; unclear D gene. CDR3 length: 13 residues. V lost 1 base, J lost 4 bases, and 7 bases lay in between. CDR1 and CDR2 (germline): MGHRA, YSYEKL. The CDR3 loop reads CASSQVGSYGYTF. The CDR3 DNA is TGCGCCAGCAGCCAAGTGGGGTCCTATGGCTACACCTTC.

The J gene is TRBJ2-7, the V gene TRBV30; D is unclear. The CDR3 totals 12 residues. Looked up from germline, CDR1 is GTSNPN and CDR2 is SVGIG (reference sequence). The germline V and J ends were trimmed by 2 bases and 6 bases, with 11 bases remaining between them. CDR3 DNA sequence: TGTGCCTGGAGTCACTCAAACGTCGAGCAGTACTTC. This codes for CAWSHSNVEQYF.

The V and J genes are TRBV9 and TRBJ1-2; 7 nucleotides align to TRBD1. Germline V CDR1 and CDR2: SGDLS, YYNGEE. The CDR3 is made up of 14 amino acids. V trimming: 4 bases; J trimming: 0 bases; junction bases outside the gene matches: 3. The CDR3, as DNA: TGTGCCAGCAGCTCGCAGGGGGCTAACTATGGCTACACCTTC. Protein product: CASSSQGANYGYTF.

This chain connects TRBV5-1 to TRBJ2-1; TRBD2 agrees at 11 bases. The CDR3 sequence is 22 residues long. The germline gives CDR1 SGHRS, CDR2 YFSETQ. V lost 0 bases and J lost 0; bases outside the gene matches: 17. The CDR3: CASSLASADVAGGSPSYNEQFF. DNA of the CDR3: TGCGCCAGCAGCTTGGCGTCGGCAGACGTAGCGGGAGGGTCCCCCTCCTACAATGAGCAGTTCTTC.

The chain has TRBV5-6 and TRBJ2-1, with D unresolved. Trimming left V 2 bases short and J 3 bases short, with 6 bases between. The CDR3 extends over 13 amino acids. The germline V gene has CDR1 SGHDT and CDR2 YYEEEE. CDR3 residues: CASSFEDYNEQFF. In nucleotides, the CDR3 is TGTGCCAGCAGCTTCGAAGACTACAATGAGCAGTTCTTC.

V is TRBV7-2 and J is TRBJ2-5; D remains ambiguous. The CDR3 is 14 amino acids. V lost 2 bases to trimming and J lost 1 base, with 8 bases between them. Per the germline V gene, CDR1 is SGHTA and CDR2 is FQGNSA. CDR3 loop: CASSLLGSQETQYF. CDR3 nucleotides: TGTGCCAGCAGCTTACTGGGATCCCAAGAGACCCAGTACTTC.

The gene calls are TRBV5-1 and TRBJ2-7; no firm D call. V lost 6 bases to trimming and J lost 3 bases, with 13 bases between them. Per the germline V gene, CDR1 is SGHRS and CDR2 is YFSETQ. The CDR3 covers 13 residues. CDR3 sequence reads: CASTIRVFYEQYF. The CDR3 bases are TGCGCCAGCACGATACGAGTGTTCTACGAGCAGTACTTC.

The rearrangement uses TRBV28 and TRBJ2-7; TRBD2 matches at 10 bases. There are 19 residues in the CDR3. Germline V CDR1 and CDR2: MDHEN, SYDVKM. After removal of 1 base from V and 2 bases from J, the junction contained 14 bases not matched to a gene. The CDR3 nucleotides are TGTGCCAGCAGTTTATATTTGGAGGGCGGACTAGCGGACCCCTACGAGCAGTACTTC. Translation gives CASSLYLEGGLADPYEQYF.

The genes are TRBV6-5 and TRBJ2-1, with 7 bases that match TRBD2. Germline V CDR1 and CDR2: MNHEY, SVGAGI. Unmatched junction bases numbered 12, after V lost 8 bases and J lost 8 bases. The CDR3 runs 14 residues. CDR3 in DNA: TGTGCCAGCTCACCAGGCGGGAGTTTCGATGAGCAGTTCTTC. This codes for CASSPGGSFDEQFF.

A single count supports this clone. The J gene is TRBJ1-2, the V gene TRBV5-1; no firm D call. CDR1 is SGHRS and CDR2 is YFSETQ in the germline V gene. The CDR3 consists of 15 residues. With 4 bases removed from V and 4 bases from J, the gap between germline ends came to 17 bases. The CDR3 reads CASSHYRTDTYGYTF. The CDR3 DNA reads as TGCGCCAGCAGCCACTACCGGACGGATACCTATGGCTACACCTTC.

The V call is TRBV6-5, the J call TRBJ1-1, with 8 bases that match TRBD1. Germline V CDR1 and CDR2: MNHEY, SVGAGI. The junction had 2 bases not matched to a gene; V was cut back by 0 bases and J by 5 bases. The CDR3 length is 14 residues. CDR3 protein: CASSYSTGETEAFF. The CDR3, as DNA: TGTGCCAGCAGTTACTCGACAGGGGAGACTGAAGCTTTCTTT.